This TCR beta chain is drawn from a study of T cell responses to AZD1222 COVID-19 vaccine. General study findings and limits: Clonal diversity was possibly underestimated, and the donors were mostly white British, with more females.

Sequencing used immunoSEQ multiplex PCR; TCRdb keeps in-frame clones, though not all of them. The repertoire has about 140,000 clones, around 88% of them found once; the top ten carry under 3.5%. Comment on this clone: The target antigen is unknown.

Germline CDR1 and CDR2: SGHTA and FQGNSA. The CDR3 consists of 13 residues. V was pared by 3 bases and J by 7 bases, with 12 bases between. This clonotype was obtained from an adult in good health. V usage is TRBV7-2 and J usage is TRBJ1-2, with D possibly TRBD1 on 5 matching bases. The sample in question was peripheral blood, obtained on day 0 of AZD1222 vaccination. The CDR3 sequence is CASSFLQAFGYTF. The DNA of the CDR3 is TGTGCCAGCAGCTTTCTACAGGCTTTTGGCTACACCTTC.